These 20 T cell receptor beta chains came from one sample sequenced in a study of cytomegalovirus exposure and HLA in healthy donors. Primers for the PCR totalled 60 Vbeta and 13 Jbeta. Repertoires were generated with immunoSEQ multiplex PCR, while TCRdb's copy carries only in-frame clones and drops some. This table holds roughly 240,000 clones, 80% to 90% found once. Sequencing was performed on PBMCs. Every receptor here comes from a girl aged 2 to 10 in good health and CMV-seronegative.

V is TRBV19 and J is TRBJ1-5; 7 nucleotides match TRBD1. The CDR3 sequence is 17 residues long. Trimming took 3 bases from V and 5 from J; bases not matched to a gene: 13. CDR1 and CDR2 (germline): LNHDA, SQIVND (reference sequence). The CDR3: CASSMTVYRGEDQPQHF. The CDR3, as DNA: TGTGCCAGTAGTATGACAGTATACAGGGGAGAGGATCAGCCCCAGCATTTT.

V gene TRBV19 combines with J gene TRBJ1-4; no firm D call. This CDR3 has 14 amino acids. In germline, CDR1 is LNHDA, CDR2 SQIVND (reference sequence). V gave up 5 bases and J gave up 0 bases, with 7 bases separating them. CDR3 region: CASSLAATNEKLFF. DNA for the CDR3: TGTGCCAGTAGTTTGGCAGCAACTAATGAAAAACTGTTTTTT.

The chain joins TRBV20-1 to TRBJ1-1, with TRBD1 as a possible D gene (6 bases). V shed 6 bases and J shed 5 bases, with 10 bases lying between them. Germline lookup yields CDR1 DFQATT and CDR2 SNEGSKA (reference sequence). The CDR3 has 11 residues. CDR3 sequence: CSAKGGTEAFF. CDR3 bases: TGCAGTGCGAAGGGGGGGACTGAAGCTTTCTTT.

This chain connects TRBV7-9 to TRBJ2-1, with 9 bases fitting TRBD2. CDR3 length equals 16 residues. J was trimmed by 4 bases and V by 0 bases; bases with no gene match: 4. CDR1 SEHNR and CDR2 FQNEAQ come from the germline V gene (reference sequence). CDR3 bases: TGTGCCAGCAGCTTAGCGGTGACTAGCGGTTACAATGAGCAGTTCTTC. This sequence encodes CASSLAVTSGYNEQFF.

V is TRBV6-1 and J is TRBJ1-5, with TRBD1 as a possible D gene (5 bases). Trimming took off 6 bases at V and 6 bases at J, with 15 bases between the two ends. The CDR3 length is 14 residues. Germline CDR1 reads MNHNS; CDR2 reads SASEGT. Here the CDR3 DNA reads TGTGCCAGCAGAGGGGAGCAGGGAGGTCAGCCCCAGCATTTT. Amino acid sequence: CASRGEQGGQPQHF.

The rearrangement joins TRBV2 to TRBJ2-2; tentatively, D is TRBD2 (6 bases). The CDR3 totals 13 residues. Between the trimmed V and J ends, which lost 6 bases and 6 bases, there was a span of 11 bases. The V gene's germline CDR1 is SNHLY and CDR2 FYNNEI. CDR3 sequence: CASRRDFAGELFF. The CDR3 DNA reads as TGTGCCAGCAGGCGGGACTTCGCCGGGGAGCTGTTTTTT.

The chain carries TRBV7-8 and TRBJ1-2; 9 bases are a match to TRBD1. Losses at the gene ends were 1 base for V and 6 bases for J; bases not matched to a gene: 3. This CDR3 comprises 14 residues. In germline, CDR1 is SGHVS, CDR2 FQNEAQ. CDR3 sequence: CASSLDRGQNGYTF. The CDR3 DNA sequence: TGTGCCAGCAGCTTAGACAGGGGGCAAAATGGCTACACCTTC.

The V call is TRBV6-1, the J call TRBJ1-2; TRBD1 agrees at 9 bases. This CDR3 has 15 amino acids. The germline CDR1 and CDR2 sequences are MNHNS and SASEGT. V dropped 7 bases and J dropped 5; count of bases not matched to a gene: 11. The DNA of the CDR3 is TGTGCCAGCACCGAAACAGGGGGCACTCGTTATGGCTACACCTTC. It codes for CASTETGGTRYGYTF.

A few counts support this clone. The CDR3 region is CASSLKEMFYTF. As DNA, the CDR3 is TGTGCCAGCAGCTTAAAGGAGATGTTCTACACCTTC. V and J are TRBV7-9 and TRBJ1-2; D ambiguous. The V gene's germline CDR1 is SEHNR and CDR2 FQNEAQ (reference sequence). Trimming took off 2 bases at V and 10 bases at J, with 11 bases between the two ends. The CDR3 has 12 amino acids.

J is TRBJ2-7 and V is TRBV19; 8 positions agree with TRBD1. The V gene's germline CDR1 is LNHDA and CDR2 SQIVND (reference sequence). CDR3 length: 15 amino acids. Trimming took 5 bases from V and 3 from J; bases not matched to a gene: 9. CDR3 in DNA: TGTGCCAGTAGTGCGAGGACAGGGTTAGGCTACGAGCAGTACTTC. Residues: CASSARTGLGYEQYF.

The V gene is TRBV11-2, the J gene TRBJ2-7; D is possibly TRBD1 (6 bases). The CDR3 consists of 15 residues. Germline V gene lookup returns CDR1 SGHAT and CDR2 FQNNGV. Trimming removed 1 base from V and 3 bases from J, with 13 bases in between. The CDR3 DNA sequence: TGTGCCAGCAGCTTAGTAGTTAACAGGGTCTACGAGCAGTACTTC. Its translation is CASSLVVNRVYEQYF.

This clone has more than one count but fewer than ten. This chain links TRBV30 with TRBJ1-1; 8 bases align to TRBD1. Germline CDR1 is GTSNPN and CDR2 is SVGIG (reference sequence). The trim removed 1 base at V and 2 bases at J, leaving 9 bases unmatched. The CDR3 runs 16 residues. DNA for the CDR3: TGTGCCTGGAGTGCCTCCTGGGACAGGAAAAACACTGAAGCTTTCTTT. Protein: CAWSASWDRKNTEAFF.

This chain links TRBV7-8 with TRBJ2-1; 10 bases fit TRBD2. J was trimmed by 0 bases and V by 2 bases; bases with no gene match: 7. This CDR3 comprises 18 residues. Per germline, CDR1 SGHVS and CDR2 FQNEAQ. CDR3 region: CASSLRTGLALSYNEQFF. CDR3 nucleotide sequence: TGTGCCAGCAGCTTACGCACGGGACTAGCGCTCTCCTACAATGAGCAGTTCTTC.

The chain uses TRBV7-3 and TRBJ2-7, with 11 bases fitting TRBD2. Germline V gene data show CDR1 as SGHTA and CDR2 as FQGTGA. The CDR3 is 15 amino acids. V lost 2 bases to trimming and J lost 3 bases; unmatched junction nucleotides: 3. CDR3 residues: CASSLGSGGDYEQYF. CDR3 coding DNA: TGTGCCAGCAGCTTAGGTAGCGGGGGGGACTACGAGCAGTACTTC.

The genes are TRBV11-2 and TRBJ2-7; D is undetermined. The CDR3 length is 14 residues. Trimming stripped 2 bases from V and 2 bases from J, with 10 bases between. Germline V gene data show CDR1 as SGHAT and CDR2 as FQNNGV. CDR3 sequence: CASSLWATTYEQYF. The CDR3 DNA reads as TGTGCCAGCAGCTTATGGGCCACAACCTACGAGCAGTACTTC.

The CDR3 loop is CASRNGGYSNQPQHF. The CDR3 bases are TGTGCCAGTAGAAACGGGGGATATAGCAATCAGCCCCAGCATTTT. J is TRBJ1-5 and V is TRBV19, with D tentatively TRBD1 (5 bases). Deletions cut 6 bases from V and 0 bases from J, with 12 bases between. CDR1 is LNHDA, CDR2 SQIVND, per germline (reference sequence). The CDR3 totals 15 residues.

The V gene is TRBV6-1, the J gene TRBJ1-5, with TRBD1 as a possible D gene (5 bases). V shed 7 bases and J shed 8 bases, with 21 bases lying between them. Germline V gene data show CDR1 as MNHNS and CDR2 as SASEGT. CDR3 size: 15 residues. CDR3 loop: CASKKAGTGGKPQHF. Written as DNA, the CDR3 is TGTGCCAGCAAGAAGGCTGGGACGGGAGGAAAGCCCCAGCATTTT.

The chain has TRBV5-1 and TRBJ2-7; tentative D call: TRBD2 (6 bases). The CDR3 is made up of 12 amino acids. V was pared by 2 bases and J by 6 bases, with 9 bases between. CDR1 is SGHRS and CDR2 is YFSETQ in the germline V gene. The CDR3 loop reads CASSFRESEQYF. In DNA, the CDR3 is TGCGCCAGCAGCTTCCGGGAGAGCGAGCAGTACTTC. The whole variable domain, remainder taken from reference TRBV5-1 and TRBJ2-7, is KAGVTQTPRYLIKTRGQQVTLSCSPISGHRSVSWYQQTPGQGLQFLFEYFSETQRNKGNFPGRFSGRQFSNSRSEMNVSTLELGDSALYLCASSFRESEQYFGPGTRLTVT.

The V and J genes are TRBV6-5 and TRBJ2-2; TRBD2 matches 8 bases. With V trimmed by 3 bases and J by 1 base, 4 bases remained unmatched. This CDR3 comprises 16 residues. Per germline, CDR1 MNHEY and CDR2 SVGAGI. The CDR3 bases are TGTGCCAGCAGTTATGAGGCGGGGGGGAACACCGGGGAGCTGTTTTTT. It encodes CASSYEAGGNTGELFF.

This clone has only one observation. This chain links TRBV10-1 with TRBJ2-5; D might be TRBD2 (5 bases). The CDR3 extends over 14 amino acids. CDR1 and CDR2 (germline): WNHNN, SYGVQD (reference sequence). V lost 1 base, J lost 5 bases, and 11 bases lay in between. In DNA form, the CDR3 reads TGCGCCAGCAGTGAGTACGGGAAGAGGGAGACCCAGTACTTC. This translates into CASSEYGKRETQYF.